This TCR beta chain is drawn from a study of post-analysis software for immune sequencing data (dated by TCRdb to between 2014 and 2017). For the study in its entirety: Recorded disease courses included relapsing-remitting, secondary progressive and progressive-relapsing multiple sclerosis, with some patients lacking subtype annotation. The multiple sclerosis patient repertoires were compared with about a dozen previously published healthy control repertoires from donors aged 6 to 25 years. A subset of samples was prepared in parallel using single-end sample barcoding, then pooled and co-amplified after Illumina adapter ligation.

V is pared back by 5 bases and J by 3 bases, with 17 bases lying between the germline termini. Looking up the germline V gene (reference sequence) yields CDR1 LNHNV and CDR2 YYDKDF. The cysteine opens and the phenylalanine closes a CDR3 of 15 amino acids. Only the CDR3 region is kept as DNA, spanning 45 bases read in frame from base 1. Results and caveats for the whole study, not just this receptor: Direct clustering with F measure revealed strong co-clustering of samples prepared in the same batch, which led to a batch-effect correction. The control group was slightly older than the multiple sclerosis patient group. Four or five TRBV segments, including TRBV5-6, TRBV5-1 and TRBV20-1, were significantly more frequent in patients than controls. Compared with controls, multiple sclerosis patients had significantly lower normalized Chao1 diversity, a finding suggesting substantial peripheral T-cell clonal expansion.

To demonstrate the VDJtools post-analysis software, TCR beta repertoires were profiled from the peripheral blood of 13 young patients with multiple sclerosis. The multiple sclerosis patients were children and adolescents ranging in age from about 6 to 17 years. Library generation was performed with PCR. TCRdb records Illumina HiSeq 2500 as the sequencer. Unique molecular identifiers were incorporated into TCR beta cDNA libraries to reduce PCR and sequencing biases. Approximately 500,000 cDNA molecules were obtained for every 1 to 10 million input T cells, so each molecule roughly corresponded to one T cell. Patient libraries were prepared and sequenced with the same protocol used for the earlier healthy control dataset. Within a given batch, samples were prepared together, multiplexed and sequenced on the same HiSeq lane. Per the source publication's procedure: Raw barcoded reads were processed with MIGEC, discarding single-read molecular identifier groups before consensus assembly and CDR3 extraction. VDJtools was used for post-analysis of the clonotype tables, with diversity normalized by down-sampling every dataset to the smallest sample size. To correct batch-related cross-sample contamination, repertoire overlap clustering matched CDR3 amino acid sequences but not nucleotide sequences. TCRdb reanalyzed the raw reads on its own, using fastp at Q25 for trimming and MiXCR for clone calling, and kept in-frame beta chains. A single entry per CDR3 protein holds the most common genes and DNA from its merged rows. The V and J calls and clone size are TCRdb's, not the authors'. The table for this sample lists approximately 570,000 distinct CDR3 sequences; roughly 46% of them were counted only once. The ten largest clonotypes hold 1.5% to 2% of the sample.

This clonotype occurred once. Its antigen is still unknown. Base qualities were left out, and no much larger clone turns up one base away. The sequence is built from TRBV15 and TRBJ2-7; no confident D gene assignment can be made. The sequencing input was blood. The receptor comes from a girl aged 10 to 17 with multiple sclerosis. The CDR3 has the sequence CATSPDATLYYEQYF. The nucleotide sequence reads as follows: TGTGCCACCAGCCCGGATGCAACCTTATACTACGAGCAGTACTTC.